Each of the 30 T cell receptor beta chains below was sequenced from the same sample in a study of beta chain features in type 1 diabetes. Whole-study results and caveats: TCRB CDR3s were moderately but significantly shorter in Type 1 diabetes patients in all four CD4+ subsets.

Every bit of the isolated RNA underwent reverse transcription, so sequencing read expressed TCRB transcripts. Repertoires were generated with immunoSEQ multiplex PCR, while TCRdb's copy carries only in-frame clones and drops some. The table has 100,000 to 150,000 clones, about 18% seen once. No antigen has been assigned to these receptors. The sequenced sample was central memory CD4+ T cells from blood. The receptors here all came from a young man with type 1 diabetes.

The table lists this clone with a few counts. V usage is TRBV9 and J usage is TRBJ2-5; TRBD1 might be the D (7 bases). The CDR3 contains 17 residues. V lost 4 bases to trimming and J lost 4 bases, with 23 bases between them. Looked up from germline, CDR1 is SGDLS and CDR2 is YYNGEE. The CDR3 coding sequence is TGTGCCAGCAGCCCCGGGGCGGAGGGGGCTGCGTCAGAGACCCAGTACTTC. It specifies CASSPGAEGAASETQYF.

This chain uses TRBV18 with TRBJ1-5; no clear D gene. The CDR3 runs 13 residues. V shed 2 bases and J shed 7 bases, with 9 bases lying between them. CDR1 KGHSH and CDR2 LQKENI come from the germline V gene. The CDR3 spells CASSPTDKQPQHF. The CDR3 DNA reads TGTGCCAGCTCACCAACTGACAAGCAGCCCCAGCATTTT.

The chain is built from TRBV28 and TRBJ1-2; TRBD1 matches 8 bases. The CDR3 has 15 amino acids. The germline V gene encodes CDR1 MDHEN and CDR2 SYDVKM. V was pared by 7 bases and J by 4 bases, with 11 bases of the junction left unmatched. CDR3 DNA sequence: TGTGCCAGCAAGAGTCCGGGACAGGCCGCCTATGGCTACACCTTC. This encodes CASKSPGQAAYGYTF.

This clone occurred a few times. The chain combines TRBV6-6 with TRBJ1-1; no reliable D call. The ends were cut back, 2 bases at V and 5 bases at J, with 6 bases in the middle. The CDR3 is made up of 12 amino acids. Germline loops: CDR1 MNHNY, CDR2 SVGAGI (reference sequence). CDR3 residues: CASSYEGTEAFF. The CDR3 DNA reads TGTGCCAGCAGTTACGAAGGGACTGAAGCTTTCTTT.

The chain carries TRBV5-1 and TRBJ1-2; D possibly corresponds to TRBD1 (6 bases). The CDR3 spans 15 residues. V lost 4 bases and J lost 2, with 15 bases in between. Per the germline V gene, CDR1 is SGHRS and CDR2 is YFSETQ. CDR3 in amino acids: CASSRMTGQNYGYTF. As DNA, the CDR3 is TGCGCCAGCAGCCGCATGACAGGACAGAACTATGGCTACACCTTC.

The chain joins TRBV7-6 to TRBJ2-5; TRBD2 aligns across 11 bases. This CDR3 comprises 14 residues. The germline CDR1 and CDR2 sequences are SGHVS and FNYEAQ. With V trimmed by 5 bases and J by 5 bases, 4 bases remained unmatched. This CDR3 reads CASSKPSGGETQYF. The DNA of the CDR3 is TGTGCCAGCAGCAAACCTAGCGGGGGGGAGACCCAGTACTTC.

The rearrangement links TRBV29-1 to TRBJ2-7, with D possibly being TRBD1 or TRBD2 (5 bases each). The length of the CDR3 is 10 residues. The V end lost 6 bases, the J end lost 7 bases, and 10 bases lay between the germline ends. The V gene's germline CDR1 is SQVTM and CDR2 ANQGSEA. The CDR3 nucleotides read TGCAGCGTGGGGGATTTGGAGCAGTACTTC. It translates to CSVGDLEQYF.

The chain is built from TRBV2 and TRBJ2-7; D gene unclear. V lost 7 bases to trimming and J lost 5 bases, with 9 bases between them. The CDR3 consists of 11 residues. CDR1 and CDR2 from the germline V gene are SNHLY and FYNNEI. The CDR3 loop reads CASKSQDEQYF. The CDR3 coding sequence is TGTGCCAGCAAATCGCAGGACGAGCAGTACTTC. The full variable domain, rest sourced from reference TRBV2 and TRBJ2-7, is EPEVTQTPSHQVTQMGQEVILRCVPISNHLYFYWYRQILGQKVEFLVSFYNNEISEKSEIFDDQFSVERPDGSNFTLKIRSTKLEDSAMYFCASKSQDEQYFGPGTRLTVT.

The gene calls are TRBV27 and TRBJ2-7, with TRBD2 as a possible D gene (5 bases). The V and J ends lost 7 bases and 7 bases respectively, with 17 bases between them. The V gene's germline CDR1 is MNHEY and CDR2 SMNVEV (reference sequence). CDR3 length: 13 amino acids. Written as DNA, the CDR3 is TGTGCCAGCACCGCAGCCGAGGGTGGAGAGCAGTACTTC. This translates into CASTAAEGGEQYF.

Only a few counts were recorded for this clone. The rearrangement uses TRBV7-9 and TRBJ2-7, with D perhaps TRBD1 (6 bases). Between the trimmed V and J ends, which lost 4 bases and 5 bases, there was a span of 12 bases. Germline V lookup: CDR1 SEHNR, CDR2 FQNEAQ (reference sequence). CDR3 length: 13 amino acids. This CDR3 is CASSSSGTNEQYF. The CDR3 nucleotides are TGTGCCAGCAGCTCATCCGGGACAAACGAGCAGTACTTC. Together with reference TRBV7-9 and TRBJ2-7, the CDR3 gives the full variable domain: DTGVSQNPRHKITKRGQNVTFRCDPISEHNRLYWYRQTLGQGPEFLTYFQNEAQLEKSRLLSDRFSAERPKGSFSTLEIQRTEQGDSAMYLCASSSSGTNEQYFGPGTRLTVT.

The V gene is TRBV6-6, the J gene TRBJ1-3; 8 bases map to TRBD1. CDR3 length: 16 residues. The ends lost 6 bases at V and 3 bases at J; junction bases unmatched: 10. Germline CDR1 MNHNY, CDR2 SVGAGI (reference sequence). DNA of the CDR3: TGTGCCAGCAGCCGACGGACAGGGTTCGTTGGAAACACCATATATTTT. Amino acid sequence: CASSRRTGFVGNTIYF.

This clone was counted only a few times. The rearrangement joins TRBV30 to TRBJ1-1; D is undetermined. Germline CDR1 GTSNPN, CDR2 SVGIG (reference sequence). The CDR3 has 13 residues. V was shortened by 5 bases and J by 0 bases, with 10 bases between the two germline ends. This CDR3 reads CAWHQTMNTEAFF. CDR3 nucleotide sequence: TGTGCCTGGCATCAGACCATGAACACTGAAGCTTTCTTT.

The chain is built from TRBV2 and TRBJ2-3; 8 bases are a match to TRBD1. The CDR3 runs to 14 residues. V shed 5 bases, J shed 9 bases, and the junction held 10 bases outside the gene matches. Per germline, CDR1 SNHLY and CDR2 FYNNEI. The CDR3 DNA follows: TGTGCCAGCAGTCGACAGGGGACACCCGACACGCAGTATTTT. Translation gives CASSRQGTPDTQYF.

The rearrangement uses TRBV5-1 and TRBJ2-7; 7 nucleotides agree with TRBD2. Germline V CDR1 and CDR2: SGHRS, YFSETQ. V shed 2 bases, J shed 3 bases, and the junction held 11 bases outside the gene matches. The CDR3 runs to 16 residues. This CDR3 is CASSFLGGSSNYEQYF. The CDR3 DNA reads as TGCGCCAGCAGCTTCCTGGGCGGGAGTAGCAACTACGAGCAGTACTTC.

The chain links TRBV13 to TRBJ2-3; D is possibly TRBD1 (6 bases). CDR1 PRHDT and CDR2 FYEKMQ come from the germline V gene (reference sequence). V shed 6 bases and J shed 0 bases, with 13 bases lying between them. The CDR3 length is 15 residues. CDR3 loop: CASSPRGPSTDTQYF. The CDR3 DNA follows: TGTGCCAGCAGTCCCAGGGGCCCTAGCACAGATACGCAGTATTTT.

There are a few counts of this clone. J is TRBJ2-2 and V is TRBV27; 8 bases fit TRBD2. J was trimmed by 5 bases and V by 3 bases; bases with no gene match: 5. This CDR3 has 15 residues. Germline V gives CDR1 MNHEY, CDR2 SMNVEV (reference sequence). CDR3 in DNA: TGTGCCAGCAGTTTCGGGACTAGGGGGACCGGGGAGCTGTTTTTT. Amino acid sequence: CASSFGTRGTGELFF.

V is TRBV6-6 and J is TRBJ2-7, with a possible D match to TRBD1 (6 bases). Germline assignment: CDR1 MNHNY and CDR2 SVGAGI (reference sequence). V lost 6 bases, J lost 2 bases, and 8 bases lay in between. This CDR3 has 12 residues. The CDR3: CASRGATYEQYF. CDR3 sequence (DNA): TGTGCCAGCAGGGGGGCTACCTACGAGCAGTACTTC.

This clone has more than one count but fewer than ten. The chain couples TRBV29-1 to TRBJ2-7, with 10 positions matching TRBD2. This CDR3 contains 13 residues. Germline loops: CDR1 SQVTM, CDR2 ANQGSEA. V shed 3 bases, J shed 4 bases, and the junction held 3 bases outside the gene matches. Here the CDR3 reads CSVDSSGSYEQYF. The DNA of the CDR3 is TGCAGCGTTGATTCTAGCGGGAGTTACGAGCAGTACTTC.

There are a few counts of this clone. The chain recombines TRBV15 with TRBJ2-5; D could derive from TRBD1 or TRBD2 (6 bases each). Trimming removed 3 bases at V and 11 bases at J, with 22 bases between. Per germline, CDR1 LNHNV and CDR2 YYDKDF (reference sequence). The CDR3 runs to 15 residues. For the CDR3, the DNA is TGTGCCACCAGCAGGGCGCCGGACAGACCGGGGGAGCAGTACTTC. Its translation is CATSRAPDRPGEQYF. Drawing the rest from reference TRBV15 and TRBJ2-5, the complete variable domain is DAMVIQNPRYQVTQFGKPVTLSCSQTLNHNVMYWYQQKSSQAPKLLFHYYDKDFNNEADTPDNFQSRRPNTSFCFLDIRSPGLGDTAMYLCATSRAPDRPGEQYFGPGTRLLVL.

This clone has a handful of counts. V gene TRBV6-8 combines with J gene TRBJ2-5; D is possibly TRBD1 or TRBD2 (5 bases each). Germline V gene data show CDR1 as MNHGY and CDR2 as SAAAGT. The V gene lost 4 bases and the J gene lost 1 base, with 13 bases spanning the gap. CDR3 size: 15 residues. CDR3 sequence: CASSSGPGTQETQYF. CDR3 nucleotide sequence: TGTGCCAGCAGTTCAGGCCCCGGGACCCAAGAGACCCAGTACTTC.

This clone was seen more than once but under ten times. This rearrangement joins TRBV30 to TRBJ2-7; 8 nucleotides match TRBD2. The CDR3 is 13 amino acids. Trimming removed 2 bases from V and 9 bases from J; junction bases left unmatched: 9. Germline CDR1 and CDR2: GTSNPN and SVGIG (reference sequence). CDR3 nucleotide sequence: TGTGCCTGGAGTTATGTGGGACTAGGTTCGCAGTACTTC. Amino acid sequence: CAWSYVGLGSQYF. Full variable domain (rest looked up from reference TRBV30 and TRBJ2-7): SQTIHQWPATLVQPVGSPLSLECTVEGTSNPNLYWYRQAAGRGLQLLFYSVGIGQISSEVPQNLSASRPQDRQFILSSKKLLLSDSGFYLCAWSYVGLGSQYFGPGTRLTVT.

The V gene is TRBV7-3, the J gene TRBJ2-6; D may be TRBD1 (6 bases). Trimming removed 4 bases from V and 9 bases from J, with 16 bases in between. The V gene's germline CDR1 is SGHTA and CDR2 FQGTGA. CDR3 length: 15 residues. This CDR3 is CASSSQTGADNVLTF. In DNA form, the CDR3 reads TGTGCCAGCAGCTCGCAGACAGGTGCCGACAACGTCCTGACTTTC.

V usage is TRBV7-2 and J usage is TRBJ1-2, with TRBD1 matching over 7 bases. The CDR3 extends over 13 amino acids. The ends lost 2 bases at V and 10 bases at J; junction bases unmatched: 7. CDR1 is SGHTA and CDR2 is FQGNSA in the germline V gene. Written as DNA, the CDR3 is TGTGCCAGCAGCTTATACAGGGGCGGCGACTACACCTTC. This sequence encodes CASSLYRGGDYTF.

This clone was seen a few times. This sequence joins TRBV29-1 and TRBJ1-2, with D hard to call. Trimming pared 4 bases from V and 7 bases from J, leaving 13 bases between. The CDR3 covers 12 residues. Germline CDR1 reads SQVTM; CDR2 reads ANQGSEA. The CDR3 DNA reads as TGCAGCGTTGTCTCACCTCCTGTTGGCTACACCTTC. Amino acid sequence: CSVVSPPVGYTF. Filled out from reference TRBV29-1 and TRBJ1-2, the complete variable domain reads SAVISQKPSRDICQRGTSLTIQCQVDSQVTMMFWYRQQPGQSLTLIATANQGSEATYESGFVIDKFPISRPNLTFSTLTVSNMSPEDSSIYLCSVVSPPVGYTFGSGTRLTVV.

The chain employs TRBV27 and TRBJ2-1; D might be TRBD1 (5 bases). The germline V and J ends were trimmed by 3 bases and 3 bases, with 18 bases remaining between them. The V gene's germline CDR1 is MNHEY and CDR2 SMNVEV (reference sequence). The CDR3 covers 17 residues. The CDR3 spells CASSFGRNLQGYNEQFF. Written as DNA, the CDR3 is TGTGCCAGCAGTTTCGGACGAAACCTTCAGGGCTACAATGAGCAGTTCTTC.

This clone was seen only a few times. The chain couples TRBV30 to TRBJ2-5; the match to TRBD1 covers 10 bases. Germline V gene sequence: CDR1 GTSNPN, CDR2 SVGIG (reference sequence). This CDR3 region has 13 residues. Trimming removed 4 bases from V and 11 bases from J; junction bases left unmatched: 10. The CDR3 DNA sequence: TGTGCCTGGACCCCGGGACAGGGGTGGGAGCAGTACTTC. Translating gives CAWTPGQGWEQYF.

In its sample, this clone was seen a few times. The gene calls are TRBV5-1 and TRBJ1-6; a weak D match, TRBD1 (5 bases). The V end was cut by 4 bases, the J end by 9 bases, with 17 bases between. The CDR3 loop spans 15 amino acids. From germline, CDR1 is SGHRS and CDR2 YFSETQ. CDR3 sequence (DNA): TGCGCCAGCAGCCCGGATGGGGGTTCGGGTTCACCCCTCCACTTT. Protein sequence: CASSPDGGSGSPLHF.

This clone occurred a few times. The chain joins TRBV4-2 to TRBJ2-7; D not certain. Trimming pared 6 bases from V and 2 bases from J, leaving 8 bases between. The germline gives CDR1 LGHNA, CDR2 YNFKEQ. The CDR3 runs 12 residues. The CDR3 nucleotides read TGTGCCAGCAGTTCACAGACCTACGAGCAGTACTTC. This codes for CASSSQTYEQYF.

The CDR3 sequence: CASSLPTGQGDGYTF. In DNA form, the CDR3 reads TGTGCCAGCAGCTTACCTACTGGGCAGGGCGATGGCTACACCTTC. The chain couples TRBV7-2 to TRBJ1-2; a weak D match, TRBD1 (5 bases). Germline V lookup: CDR1 SGHTA, CDR2 FQGNSA. The ends were cut back, 2 bases at V and 6 bases at J, with 16 bases in the middle. CDR3 length: 15 amino acids.

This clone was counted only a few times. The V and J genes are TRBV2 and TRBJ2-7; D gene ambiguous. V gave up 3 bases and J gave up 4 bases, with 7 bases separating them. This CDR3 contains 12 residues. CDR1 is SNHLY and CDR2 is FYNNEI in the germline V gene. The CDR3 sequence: CASSEIAYEQYF. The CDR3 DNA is TGTGCCAGCAGTGAGATAGCATACGAGCAGTACTTC.